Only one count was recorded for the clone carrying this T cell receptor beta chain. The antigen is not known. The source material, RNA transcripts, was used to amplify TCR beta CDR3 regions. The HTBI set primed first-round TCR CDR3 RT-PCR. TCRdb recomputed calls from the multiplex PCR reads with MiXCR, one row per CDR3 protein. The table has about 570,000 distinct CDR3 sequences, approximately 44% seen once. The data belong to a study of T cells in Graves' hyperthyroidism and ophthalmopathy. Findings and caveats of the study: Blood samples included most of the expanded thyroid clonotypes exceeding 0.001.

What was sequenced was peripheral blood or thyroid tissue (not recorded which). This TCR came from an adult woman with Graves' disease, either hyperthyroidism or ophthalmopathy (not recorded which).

The CDR3 nucleotides are TGTGCCAGCAGCGACGGAGGGGCAGGGGACAACGAGCAGTACTTC. Residues: CASSDGGAGDNEQYF. J is TRBJ2-7 and V is TRBV25-1; either TRBD1 or TRBD2 may supply D (6 bases each). The germline V gene encodes CDR1 MGHDK and CDR2 SYGVNS. CDR3 length: 15 residues. The V gene lost 6 bases and the J gene lost 5 bases, with 20 bases spanning the gap.